Presented here are 21 T cell receptor beta chains from one specimen sequenced in a study of cytomegalovirus exposure and HLA in healthy donors. A multiplex PCR was run with 60 Vbeta primers and 13 Jbeta primers. The assay was immunoSEQ multiplex PCR, and TCRdb's table has in-frame clones only and misses some. This table holds 160,000 or so clones, around 80% found once. Sequences were obtained from PBMCs. The receptor set was obtained from a young man in good health and CMV-seronegative.

The chain joins TRBV28 to TRBJ2-1, with 13 positions matching TRBD2. From germline, CDR1 is MDHEN and CDR2 SYDVKM. The ends lost 5 bases at V and 4 bases at J; junction bases unmatched: 5. CDR3 size: 16 residues. DNA for the CDR3: TGTGCCAGCAGTGAAACTAGCGGGAGGGAATACAATGAGCAGTTCTTC. Amino acids: CASSETSGREYNEQFF. Variable domain in full (rest from reference TRBV28 and TRBJ2-1): DVKVTQSSRYLVKRTGEKVFLECVQDMDHENMFWYRQDPGLGLRLIYFSYDVKMKEKGDIPEGYSVSREKKERFSLILESASTNQTSMYLCASSETSGREYNEQFFGPGTRLTVL.

The V gene is TRBV27, the J gene TRBJ2-3, with a tentative D call TRBD2 (6 bases). Germline CDR1 is MNHEY and CDR2 is SMNVEV (reference sequence). V lost 2 bases and J lost 6, with 18 bases in between. The CDR3 totals 16 residues. CDR3 amino acids: CASSLSPGDLSDTQYF. CDR3 coding DNA: TGTGCCAGCAGTTTAAGTCCGGGGGACCTCAGTGATACGCAGTATTTT.

This clone was counted between two and nine times. The gene calls are TRBV5-6 and TRBJ2-5; D remains ambiguous. Germline V gene data show CDR1 as SGHDT and CDR2 as YYEEEE. Trimming cost V 3 bases and J 2 bases, with 11 bases left between them. The CDR3 is 14 amino acids. Here the CDR3 reads CASSSDIEQETQYF. CDR3 nucleotide sequence: TGTGCCAGCAGCTCAGACATAGAGCAAGAGACCCAGTACTTC.

This clone was picked up one time. V usage is TRBV5-1 and J usage is TRBJ1-2; a weak D match, TRBD1 (6 bases). This CDR3 spans 13 amino acids. Germline CDR1 reads SGHRS; CDR2 reads YFSETQ. Trimming left V 4 bases short and J 8 bases short, with 15 bases between. DNA of the CDR3: TGCGCCAGCAGCCCGGACAGCGTTGGGGGCTACACCTTC. Translating it yields CASSPDSVGGYTF.

The chain employs TRBV7-8 and TRBJ2-3; 11 bases are shared with TRBD1. V lost 2 bases to trimming and J lost 4 bases; unmatched junction nucleotides: 2. This CDR3 region has 15 residues. Germline V gives CDR1 SGHVS, CDR2 FQNEAQ. The CDR3 DNA reads as TGTGCCAGCAGCTTATCGGGACAGGGGGCAGATACGCAGTATTTT. It translates to CASSLSGQGADTQYF.

This rearrangement joins TRBV5-1 to TRBJ2-7; the D gene is possibly TRBD1 (6 bases). Germline values: CDR1 SGHRS, CDR2 YFSETQ. V was pared by 3 bases and J by 2 bases, with 18 bases between. The CDR3 sequence is 16 residues long. CDR3 region: CASSWPTGPGAYEQYF. The CDR3 DNA sequence: TGCGCCAGCAGCTGGCCAACCGGGCCAGGGGCCTACGAGCAGTACTTC.

This chain joins TRBV5-1 and TRBJ2-5, with TRBD2 matching over 8 bases. J was trimmed by 3 bases and V by 2 bases; bases with no gene match: 3. The length of the CDR3 is 14 residues. Per the germline V gene, CDR1 is SGHRS and CDR2 is YFSETQ. The CDR3 DNA follows: TGCGCCAGCAGCTTATCACTAGCGGAAGAGACCCAGTACTTC. This codes for CASSLSLAEETQYF.

To note about this clone: The junction departs from the called germline gene at one end, perhaps through a read error. The chain recombines TRBV7-9 with TRBJ2-1, with 8 bases aligning to TRBD1. Germline CDR1 SEHNR, CDR2 FQNEAQ (reference sequence). There are 15 residues in the CDR3. CDR3 DNA sequence: TGTTCCAGCAGCACGCCGGGACAGGCCTACAATGAGCAGTTCTTC. This translates into CSSSTPGQAYNEQFF.

The genes are TRBV28 and TRBJ1-1; TRBD1 agrees at 7 bases. Germline V gives CDR1 MDHEN, CDR2 SYDVKM. Trimming removed 6 bases from V and 7 bases from J; junction bases left unmatched: 5. CDR3 size: 12 residues. The CDR3 DNA reads as TGTGCCAGCAGCCGAGGGACAGTTGAAGCTTTCTTT. As protein: CASSRGTVEAFF.

V gene TRBV7-3 combines with J gene TRBJ2-6; possible D gene TRBD1, 6 bases. From germline, CDR1 is SGHTA and CDR2 FQGTGA. V was cut by 3 bases and J by 0 bases, with 12 bases left in between. This CDR3 is 17 amino acids long. CDR3 sequence (DNA): TGTGCCAGCAGCTTCCGGGACACCCTCTCTGGGGCCAACGTCCTGACTTTC. Its translation: CASSFRDTLSGANVLTF. The complete variable domain, with remaining parts taken from reference TRBV7-3 and TRBJ2-6, reads GAGVSQTPSNKVTEKGKYVELRCDPISGHTALYWYRQSLGQGPEFLIYFQGTGAADDSGLPNDRFFAVRPEGSVSTLKIQRTERGDSAVYLCASSFRDTLSGANVLTFGAGSRLTVL.

V usage is TRBV7-6 and J usage is TRBJ2-7, with a possible D match to TRBD2 (7 bases). The V gene's germline CDR1 is SGHVS and CDR2 FNYEAQ. V was trimmed by 1 base and J by 2 bases, leaving 15 bases between them. The CDR3 runs to 16 residues. In DNA, the CDR3 is TGTGCCAGCAGCTTAGGGGCGTGGGGGGGGCCCTACGAGCAGTACTTC. Protein: CASSLGAWGGPYEQYF.

The J gene is TRBJ1-4, the V gene TRBV5-4; a weak D match, TRBD1 (5 bases). The CDR3 runs 16 residues. Looked up from germline, CDR1 is SGHNT and CDR2 is YYREEE (reference sequence). Trimming removed 3 bases at V and 7 bases at J, with 19 bases between. In DNA, the CDR3 is TGTGCCAGCAGCTCCCGGGGGACGGCAGGCGGTGAAAAACTGTTTTTT. It is translated as CASSSRGTAGGEKLFF.

The CDR3 is CASSAATGGDYEQYF. CDR3 in DNA: TGTGCCAGTAGTGCCGCTACAGGGGGGGACTACGAGCAGTACTTC. The genes are TRBV19 and TRBJ2-7, with D possibly being TRBD1 (8 bases). The CDR3 loop spans 15 amino acids. V lost 5 bases to trimming and J lost 3 bases, with 17 bases between them. CDR1 and CDR2 (germline): LNHDA, SQIVND (reference sequence). Full variable domain (missing parts from reference TRBV19 and TRBJ2-7): DGGITQSPKYLFRKEGQNVTLSCEQNLNHDAMYWYRQDPGQGLRLIYYSQIVNDFQKGDIAEGYSVSREKKESFPLTVTSAQKNPTAFYLCASSAATGGDYEQYFGPGTRLTVT.

The chain employs TRBV21-1 and TRBJ2-1; no DNA check was done on the table's D call, TRBD1. TRBV21-1 is listed as a pseudogene. The length of the CDR3 is 14 residues. Here the CDR3 reads CASSTGTLPREQFF. The DNA of the CDR3 is TGTGCCAGCAGCACCGGGACACTCCCGAGGGAGCAGTTCTTC.

This sequence joins TRBV19 and TRBJ2-1; D is ambiguous. Per the germline V gene, CDR1 is LNHDA and CDR2 is SQIVND (reference sequence). CDR3 length: 15 residues. The ends were cut back, 1 base at V and 2 bases at J, with 9 bases in the middle. The CDR3 reads CASSIVLAAYNEQFF. The DNA of the CDR3 is TGTGCCAGTAGTATAGTTCTGGCAGCCTACAATGAGCAGTTCTTC.

V usage is TRBV27 and J usage is TRBJ2-7, with D possibly TRBD2 on 6 matching bases. This CDR3 comprises 14 residues. Germline V lookup: CDR1 MNHEY, CDR2 SMNVEV (reference sequence). Trimming left V 2 bases short and J 3 bases short, with 11 bases between. The CDR3 loop is CASSLTGTFYEQYF. DNA for the CDR3: TGTGCCAGCAGTTTAACCGGGACTTTCTACGAGCAGTACTTC.

This clone was counted between two and nine times. The chain recombines TRBV6-5 with TRBJ1-4, with a tentative D call TRBD1 (6 bases). V was shortened by 6 bases and J by 4 bases, with 15 bases between the two germline ends. Germline V lookup: CDR1 MNHEY, CDR2 SVGAGI. This CDR3 is 15 amino acids long. CDR3 DNA sequence: TGTGCCAGCAGGCCCGGACAGCCCCTTAATGAAAAACTGTTTTTT. It translates to CASRPGQPLNEKLFF.

This chain's CDR3 is CASSLTLMGGPDNEQFF. The CDR3, as DNA: TGTGCCAGCAGCTTAACTTTGATGGGGGGTCCAGACAATGAGCAGTTCTTC. The rearrangement joins TRBV7-3 to TRBJ2-1, with D perhaps matching TRBD2 (6 bases). The V and J ends lost 0 bases and 5 bases respectively, with 17 bases between them. The V gene's germline CDR1 is SGHTA and CDR2 FQGTGA. The CDR3 runs 17 residues.

The chain carries TRBV6-5 and TRBJ1-2, with 7 positions matching TRBD1. The junction had 14 bases not matched to a gene; V was cut back by 6 bases and J by 7 bases. The germline gives CDR1 MNHEY, CDR2 SVGAGI. CDR3 length equals 15 residues. The CDR3 reads CASSPRQGILGGYTF. The CDR3 DNA reads as TGTGCCAGCAGCCCCCGACAGGGTATATTGGGTGGCTACACCTTC.

Notes on this clone: The germline gene is not matched at one end of the junction; a read error may be the cause. The chain carries TRBV28 and TRBJ2-1, with 7 bases that match TRBD1. CDR1 and CDR2 (germline): MDHEN, SYDVKM. The CDR3 covers 11 residues. The CDR3 protein is CASSLLGQQLF. The CDR3 region has the DNA TGTGCCAGCAGTTTGCTGGGACAGCAGCTCTTC. The full variable domain, with the rest looked up from reference TRBV28 and TRBJ2-1, is DVKVTQSSRYLVKRTGEKVFLECVQDMDHENMFWYRQDPGLGLRLIYFSYDVKMKEKGDIPEGYSVSREKKERFSLILESASTNQTSMYLCASSLLGQQLFGPGTRLTVL.

V and J are TRBV28 and TRBJ2-7; TRBD1 agrees at 7 bases. Unmatched junction bases numbered 7, after V lost 11 bases and J lost 0 bases. The CDR3 is made up of 13 amino acids. The germline V gene has CDR1 MDHEN and CDR2 SYDVKM. The CDR3 DNA is TGTGCCGCGTGGGGACAGAGCTCCTACGAGCAGTACTTC. It yields the protein CAAWGQSSYEQYF. Full variable domain (missing parts from reference TRBV28 and TRBJ2-7): DVKVTQSSRYLVKRTGEKVFLECVQDMDHENMFWYRQDPGLGLRLIYFSYDVKMKEKGDIPEGYSVSREKKERFSLILESASTNQTSMYLCAAWGQSSYEQYFGPGTRLTVT.